This TCR beta chain was sequenced in a study of T cells in Graves' hyperthyroidism and ophthalmopathy. Amplification of TCR beta CDR3 regions used RNA as the template. HTBI primers drove first-round RT-PCR of the TCR CDR3. One entry per CDR3 protein results from TCRdb running MiXCR on the multiplex PCR reads. In the table there are approximately 600,000 distinct CDR3 sequences, around 21% of which are singletons. Broader study findings: Blood held most thyroid clonotypes expanded above 0.001 frequency.

A Clinical Activity Score of at least 3, a NOSPECS grade of at least 4 and a duration under 3 months were recorded in the ophthalmopathy patients. About this clonotype: Antigen specificity is unknown.

The CDR3 runs 12 residues. V lost 6 bases, J lost 3 bases, and 7 bases lay in between. Germline CDR1 is SEHNR and CDR2 is FQNEAQ (reference sequence). The source material was blood. This receptor was identified in a man aged 25-45 years with Graves' ophthalmopathy. This chain links TRBV7-9 with TRBJ2-3; D unclear. The CDR3: CASSKYTDTQYF. Written as DNA, the CDR3 is TGTGCCAGCAGTAAATATACAGATACGCAGTATTTT. Filled out from reference TRBV7-9 and TRBJ2-3, the complete variable domain reads DTGVSQNPRHKITKRGQNVTFRCDPISEHNRLYWYRQTLGQGPEFLTYFQNEAQLEKSRLLSDRFSAERPKGSFSTLEIQRTEQGDSAMYLCASSKYTDTQYFGPGTRLTVL.